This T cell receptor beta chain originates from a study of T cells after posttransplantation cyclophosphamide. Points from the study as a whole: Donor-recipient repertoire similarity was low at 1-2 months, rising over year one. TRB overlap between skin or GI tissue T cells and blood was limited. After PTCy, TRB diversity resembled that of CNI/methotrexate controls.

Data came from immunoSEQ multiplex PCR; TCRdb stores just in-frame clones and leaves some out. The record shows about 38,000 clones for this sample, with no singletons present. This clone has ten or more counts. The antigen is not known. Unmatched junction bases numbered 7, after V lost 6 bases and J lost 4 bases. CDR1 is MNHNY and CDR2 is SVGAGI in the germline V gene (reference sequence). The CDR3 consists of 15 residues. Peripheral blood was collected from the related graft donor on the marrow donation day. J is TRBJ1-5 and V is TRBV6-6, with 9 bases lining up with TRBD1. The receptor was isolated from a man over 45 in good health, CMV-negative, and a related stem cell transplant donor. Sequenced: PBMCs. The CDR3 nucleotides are TGTGCCAGCAGGAGGACAGGGGAAGGGAATCAGCCCCAGCATTTT. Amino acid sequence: CASRRTGEGNQPQHF.